The present T cell receptor beta chain was sequenced within a study of control samples from healthy donors and cancer patients. Unmatched junction bases numbered 4, after V lost 2 bases and J lost 7 bases. The CDR3 extends over 13 amino acids. Germline V CDR1 and CDR2: MNHNY, SVGAGI (reference sequence). TCRdb's table, derived via immunoSEQ multiplex PCR, lists solely in-frame clones and lacks some. The sample yields about 150,000 clones, roughly 93% seen once. The clonotype originates from a man aged 18 to 29 in good health. The chain links TRBV6-6 to TRBJ1-2; 7 positions agree with TRBD1. Sequenced input: blood. In nucleotides, the CDR3 is TGTGCCAGCAGTTACCACGACAGGGCTGGCTACACCTTC. It yields the protein CASSYHDRAGYTF.